Presented here are 13 T cell receptor beta chains from one specimen sequenced in a study of T cell responses to AZD1222 COVID-19 vaccine (dated by TCRdb to 2020 to 2023). Library preparation used the immunoSEQ multiplex PCR assay. TCRdb retrieved this table from immuneACCESS and kept in-frame rearrangements only. Not all clones are present; in checked studies, unresolved V genes account for under half, and no reason is known for the remainder. The sample table shows 140,000 to 150,000 clones, and roughly 92% are seen once. The biggest ten clones account for 1.5% to 2% of the sample. This specimen's time point label, interpreted: baseline before first vaccination. Sequenced material: peripheral blood, taken on day 0 of AZD1222 vaccination. These TCRs come from an adult in good health.

The J gene is TRBJ1-5, the V gene TRBV28; D is possibly TRBD1 (5 bases). The CDR3 has 14 amino acids. CDR1 and CDR2 from the germline V gene are MDHEN and SYDVKM. V dropped 5 bases and J dropped 2 bases, with 10 bases sitting between them. The CDR3 bases are TGTGCCAGCAGTGTGACAGCTGGCAATCAGCCCCAGCATTTT. The encoded protein is CASSVTAGNQPQHF.

This rearrangement joins TRBV5-1 to TRBJ1-2; a possible D gene is TRBD1 (5 bases). V was trimmed by 4 bases and J by 6 bases, leaving 13 bases between them. There are 13 residues in the CDR3. Germline values: CDR1 SGHRS, CDR2 YFSETQ. CDR3 loop: CASSRGPSNGYTF. CDR3 sequence (DNA): TGCGCCAGCAGCCGGGGACCGTCGAATGGCTACACCTTC.

The rearrangement links TRBV11-2 to TRBJ1-4; 7 positions agree with TRBD1. Unmatched junction bases numbered 4, after V lost 2 bases and J lost 7 bases. Per the germline V gene, CDR1 is SGHAT and CDR2 is FQNNGV. The CDR3 length is 14 residues. In DNA form, the CDR3 reads TGTGCCAGCAGCTTAAACAGGGGTGGTGAAAAACTGTTTTTT. Protein: CASSLNRGGEKLFF.

About this clone itself: Other DNA sequences in this sample translate to the same CDR3. The V gene is TRBV15, the J gene TRBJ1-5; D gene unclear. V gave up 0 bases and J gave up 4 bases, with 7 bases separating them. Germline V lookup: CDR1 LNHNV, CDR2 YYDKDF (reference sequence). The CDR3 runs to 14 residues. This CDR3 is CATSRDRGNQPQHF. CDR3 DNA sequence: TGTGCCACCAGCAGAGACCGGGGAAATCAGCCCCAGCATTTT.

The V gene is TRBV7-3, the J gene TRBJ1-1; weak D call: TRBD1 (5 bases). Trimming stripped 5 bases from V and 4 bases from J, with 14 bases between. CDR1 is SGHTA, CDR2 FQGTGA, per germline. There are 14 residues in the CDR3. This chain's CDR3 is CASSPRPGGTEAFF. DNA of the CDR3: TGTGCCAGCAGCCCCCGCCCGGGGGGCACTGAAGCTTTCTTT.

V usage is TRBV19 and J usage is TRBJ2-6, with D maybe TRBD1 (6 bases). Between the trimmed V and J ends, which lost 5 bases and 1 base, there was a span of 12 bases. CDR3 size: 16 residues. Germline V gene sequence: CDR1 LNHDA, CDR2 SQIVND (reference sequence). CDR3 sequence: CASSQQGTSGANVLTF. CDR3 DNA: TGTGCCAGTAGTCAACAGGGCACTTCTGGGGCCAACGTCCTGACTTTC.

The J gene is TRBJ2-3, the V gene TRBV28, with 7 bases fitting TRBD2. Germline V lookup: CDR1 MDHEN, CDR2 SYDVKM. J lost 6 bases, V lost 8 bases, and 14 bases had no gene match. CDR3 size: 15 residues. CDR3 in amino acids: CASLRELLADDTQYF. The CDR3, as DNA: TGTGCCAGCCTCAGGGAACTGCTAGCGGATGATACGCAGTATTTT.

The chain is built from TRBV29-1 and TRBJ1-1; D uncertain. This CDR3 spans 15 amino acids. Germline lookup yields CDR1 SQVTM and CDR2 ANQGSEA. The V gene lost 5 bases and the J gene lost 5 bases, with 21 bases spanning the gap. DNA of the CDR3: TGCAGCGTTTCATACCGGGCCCGGTGGGGTACTGAAGCTTTCTTT. Amino acids: CSVSYRARWGTEAFF.

The rearrangement uses TRBV19 and TRBJ2-1; TRBD2 matches at 12 bases. V shed 4 bases, J shed 3 bases, and the junction held 1 base outside the gene matches. The CDR3 has 15 residues. The germline gives CDR1 LNHDA, CDR2 SQIVND (reference sequence). This chain's CDR3 is CASSTTSGSYNEQFF. CDR3 nucleotides: TGTGCCAGTAGTACGACTAGCGGGAGCTACAATGAGCAGTTCTTC.

V usage is TRBV3-1 (or the pseudogene TRBV3-2) and J usage is TRBJ2-1; 10 nucleotides match TRBD2. The CDR3 sequence is 16 residues long. Germline trimming cut 0 bases from V and 14 bases from J; bases unmatched to any gene: 13. Germline CDR1 LGHDT, CDR2 YNNKEL (reference sequence). The DNA for the CDR3 is TGTGCCAGCAGCCAAGATGGGTTGGCTAGCGGGAGAGCTAAGTTCTTC. It encodes CASSQDGLASGRAKFF.

J is TRBJ1-1 and V is TRBV27, with TRBD1 identical over 10 bases. There are 16 residues in the CDR3. Germline V gene lookup returns CDR1 MNHEY and CDR2 SMNVEV (reference sequence). Germline trimming cut 8 bases from V and 3 bases from J; bases unmatched to any gene: 12. CDR3: CASRKGQGSEDTEAFF. In nucleotides, the CDR3 is TGTGCCAGCCGAAAGGGACAGGGGAGCGAAGACACTGAAGCTTTCTTT.

The chain joins TRBV6-5 to TRBJ1-2, with TRBD1 matching over 8 bases. The CDR3 runs to 14 residues. The germline V gene encodes CDR1 MNHEY and CDR2 SVGAGI. V lost 8 bases and J lost 5; bases outside the gene matches: 10. The CDR3 loop is CASSRTTGAYGYTF. The DNA for the CDR3 is TGTGCCAGCTCGAGAACGACAGGGGCTTATGGCTACACCTTC.

V gene TRBV12-3 or TRBV12-4 combines with J gene TRBJ1-5; 8 bases match TRBD1. This CDR3 has 12 residues. The J segment lost 7 bases and the V segment lost 6 bases, leaving 2 bases of the junction unmatched. The CDR3 DNA reads TGTGCCAGCAGGGACAGGGACCAGCCCCAGCATTTT. This codes for CASRDRDQPQHF.